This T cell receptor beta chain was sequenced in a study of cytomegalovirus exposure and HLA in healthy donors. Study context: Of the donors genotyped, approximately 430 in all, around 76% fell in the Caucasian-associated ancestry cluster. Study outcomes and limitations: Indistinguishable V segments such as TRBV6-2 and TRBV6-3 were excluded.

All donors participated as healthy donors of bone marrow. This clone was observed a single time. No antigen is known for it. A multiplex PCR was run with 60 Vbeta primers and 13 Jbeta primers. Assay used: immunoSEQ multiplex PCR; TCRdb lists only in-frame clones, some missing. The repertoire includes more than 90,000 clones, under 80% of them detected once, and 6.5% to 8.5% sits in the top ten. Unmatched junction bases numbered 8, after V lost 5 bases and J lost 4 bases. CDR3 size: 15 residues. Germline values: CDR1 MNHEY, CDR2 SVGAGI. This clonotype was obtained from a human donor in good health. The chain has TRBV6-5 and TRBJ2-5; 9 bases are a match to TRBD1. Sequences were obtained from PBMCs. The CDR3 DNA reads TGTGCCAGCAGTGGGTTCGACAGGGGGACAGAGACCCAGTACTTC. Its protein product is CASSGFDRGTETQYF.